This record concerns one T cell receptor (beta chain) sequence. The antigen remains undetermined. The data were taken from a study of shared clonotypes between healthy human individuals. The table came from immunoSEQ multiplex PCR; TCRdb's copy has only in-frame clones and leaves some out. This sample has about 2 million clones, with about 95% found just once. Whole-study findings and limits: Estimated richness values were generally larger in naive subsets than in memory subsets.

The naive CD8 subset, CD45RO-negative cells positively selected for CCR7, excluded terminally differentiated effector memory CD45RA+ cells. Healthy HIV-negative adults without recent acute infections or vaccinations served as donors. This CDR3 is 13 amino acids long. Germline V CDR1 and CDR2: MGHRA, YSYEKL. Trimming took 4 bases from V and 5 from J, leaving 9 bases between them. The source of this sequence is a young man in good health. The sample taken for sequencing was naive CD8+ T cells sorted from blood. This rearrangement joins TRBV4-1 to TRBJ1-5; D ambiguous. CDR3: CASSLNLYQPQHF. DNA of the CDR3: TGCGCCAGCAGCCTTAATCTGTATCAGCCCCAGCATTTT.